This T cell receptor (beta chain) came from a study of T cells after yellow fever vaccination. Study background: SMART-Seq v4 Ultra Low Input served to prepare low-cell-number fractions. Whole-study results and caveats: The study found a weaker secondary response that peaked faster, day 5 versus 15. The study re-detected most primary-vaccination clones after the booster (roughly 96% CD4, 88% CD8). Clonotypes appearing in both CD4 and CD8 compartments existed, and their share was small.

This clonotype was detected a few times. Its cognate antigen is unknown. The germline V gene encodes CDR1 SGHNT and CDR2 YYREEE (reference sequence). Between the trimmed V and J ends, which lost 0 bases and 8 bases, there was a span of 7 bases. This CDR3 is 12 amino acids long. TCRdb re-derived calls from the 5' RACE reads in MiXCR, one entry per CDR3 protein. The data contain some 320,000 distinct CDR3 sequences, about 4% of them singletons. This chain links TRBV5-4 with TRBJ2-3; perhaps D is TRBD1 or TRBD2 (5 bases each). The sample in question was PBMCs, obtained 5 days after the yellow fever booster vaccination. The receptor was isolated from a man aged 18 to 30 who received the YFV17D yellow fever vaccine. The CDR3 sequence is CASSLVGTTQYF. CDR3 nucleotides: TGTGCCAGCAGCTTGGTGGGGACTACGCAGTATTTT.